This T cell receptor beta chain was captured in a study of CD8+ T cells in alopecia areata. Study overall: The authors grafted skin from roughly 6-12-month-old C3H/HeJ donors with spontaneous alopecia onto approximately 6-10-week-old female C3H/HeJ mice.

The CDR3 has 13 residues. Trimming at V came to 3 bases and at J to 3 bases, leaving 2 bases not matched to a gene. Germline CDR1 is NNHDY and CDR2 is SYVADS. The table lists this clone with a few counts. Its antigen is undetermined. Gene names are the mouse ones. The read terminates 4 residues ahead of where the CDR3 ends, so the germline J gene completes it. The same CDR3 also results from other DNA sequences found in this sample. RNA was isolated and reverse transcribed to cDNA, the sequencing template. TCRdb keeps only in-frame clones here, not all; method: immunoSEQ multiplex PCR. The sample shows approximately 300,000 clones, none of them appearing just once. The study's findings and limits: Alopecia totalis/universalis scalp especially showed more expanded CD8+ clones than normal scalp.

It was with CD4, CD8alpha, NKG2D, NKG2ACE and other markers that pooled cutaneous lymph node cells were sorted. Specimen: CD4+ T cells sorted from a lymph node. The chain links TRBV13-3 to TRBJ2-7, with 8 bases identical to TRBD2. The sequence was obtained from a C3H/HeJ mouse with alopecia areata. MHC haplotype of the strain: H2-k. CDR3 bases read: TGTGCCAGCAGTGTCACTGGGGGCTAT. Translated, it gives CASSVTGGY. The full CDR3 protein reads CASSVTGGYEQYF.